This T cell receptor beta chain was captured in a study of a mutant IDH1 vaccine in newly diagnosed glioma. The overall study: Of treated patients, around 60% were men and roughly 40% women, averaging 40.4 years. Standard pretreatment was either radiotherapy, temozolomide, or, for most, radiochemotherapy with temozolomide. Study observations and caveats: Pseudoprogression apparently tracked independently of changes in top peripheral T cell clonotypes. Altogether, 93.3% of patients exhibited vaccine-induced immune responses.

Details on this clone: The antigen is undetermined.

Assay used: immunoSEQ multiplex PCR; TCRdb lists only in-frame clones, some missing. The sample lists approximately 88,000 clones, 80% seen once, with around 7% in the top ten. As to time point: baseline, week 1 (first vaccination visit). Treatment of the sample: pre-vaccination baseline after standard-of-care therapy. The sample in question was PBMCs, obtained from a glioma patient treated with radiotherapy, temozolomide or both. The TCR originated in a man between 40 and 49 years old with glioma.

CDR3 nucleotide sequence: TGTGCCAGCAGCGCGACAGGGAATAGCAATCAGCCCCAGCATTTT. Translated, it gives CASSATGNSNQPQHF. This sequence joins TRBV5-5 and TRBJ1-5; 7 nucleotides match TRBD1. The V and J ends lost 4 bases and 0 bases, in that order; junction bases with no gene match: 4. Germline V gene sequence: CDR1 SGHKS, CDR2 YYEKEE (reference sequence). This CDR3 region has 15 residues.